One and the same sample provided the 18 T cell receptor beta chains below, sequenced in a study of breast tumors, draining lymph nodes, adjacent tissues. Axillary draining lymph nodes of breast cancer patients supplied the node samples. In TCRdb, the multiplex PCR reads were re-called with MiXCR into one record per CDR3 protein. The sample comprises some 170,000 distinct CDR3 sequences, about 33% of which are singletons, and 3.8% rests with the top ten. The sample consisted of axillary lymph node tissue. The receptors derive from a female donor with breast cancer. Some clones in this sample may be carry-over from other donors' samples.

In its sample, this clonotype was seen once. The chain uses TRBV9 and TRBJ1-3; D is perhaps TRBD1 (6 bases). The CDR3 length is 17 residues. CDR1 SGDLS and CDR2 YYNGEE come from the germline V gene. V was pared by 5 bases and J by 0 bases, with 18 bases between. The chain's CDR3 is CASSSGGRLRSGNTIYF. The CDR3 bases are TGTGCCAGCAGTAGCGGGGGCCGTCTCCGCTCTGGAAACACCATATATTTT. The full variable domain, in which reference TRBV9 and TRBJ1-3 provide the parts outside the CDR3, is DSGVTQTPKHLITATGQRVTLRCSPRSGDLSVYWYQQSLDQGLQFLIQYYNGEERAKGNILERFSAQQFPDLHSELNLSSLELGDSALYFCASSSGGRLRSGNTIYFGEGSWLTVV.

Ten or more counts support this clonotype. This chain uses TRBV7-9 with TRBJ2-3; 9 bases match TRBD1. Looked up from germline, CDR1 is SEHNR and CDR2 is FQNEAQ (reference sequence). J gave up 3 bases and V 0 bases, and 10 bases lay outside the gene matches. The CDR3 spans 18 residues. CDR3 region: CASSLAGQGFGATDTQYF. For the CDR3, the DNA is TGTGCCAGCAGCTTAGCGGGACAGGGTTTTGGGGCGACAGATACGCAGTATTTT. Drawing the rest from reference TRBV7-9 and TRBJ2-3, the complete variable domain is DTGVSQNPRHKITKRGQNVTFRCDPISEHNRLYWYRQTLGQGPEFLTYFQNEAQLEKSRLLSDRFSAERPKGSFSTLEIQRTEQGDSAMYLCASSLAGQGFGATDTQYFGPGTRLTVL.

V usage is TRBV25-1 and J usage is TRBJ1-5; D not certain. This CDR3 is built from 13 residues. Germline CDR1 MGHDK, CDR2 SYGVNS. Here the CDR3 DNA reads TGTGCTAGAGCTGGTACGGGCAATCAGCCCCAGCATTTT. Encoded protein: CARAGTGNQPQHF.

This clonotype was picked up many times. This chain connects TRBV7-8 to TRBJ2-1, with 11 bases lining up with TRBD2. CDR1 SGHVS and CDR2 FQNEAQ come from the germline V gene. CDR3 length equals 15 residues. V shed 1 base and J 4 bases; nucleotides not matched to a gene: 0. The CDR3 region has the DNA TGTGCCAGCAGCTTAGGACTAGCGGGATACAATGAGCAGTTCTTC. Residues: CASSLGLAGYNEQFF. Complete variable domain (other parts from reference TRBV7-8 and TRBJ2-1): GAGVSQSPRYKVAKRGQDVALRCDPISGHVSLFWYQQALGQGPEFLTYFQNEAQLDKSGLPSDRFFAERPEGSVSTLKIQRTQQEDSAVYLCASSLGLAGYNEQFFGPGTRLTVL.

This clonotype was observed a handful of times. This may be a read error, as it is one base from a much larger clone. This rearrangement joins TRBV20-1 to TRBJ1-5; 9 bases align to TRBD1. The CDR3 consists of 16 residues. Germline lookup yields CDR1 DFQATT and CDR2 SNEGSKA (reference sequence). V trimming: 5 bases; J trimming: 3 bases; junction bases outside the gene matches: 11. CDR3 loop: CSAPEQGARPNQPQHF. The CDR3 bases are TGCAGTGCTCCCGAACAGGGGGCGAGGCCCAATCAGCCCCAGCATTTT.

This clonotype was counted a few times. Possible read error: a much larger clone is one base away. In DNA, the CDR3 is TGCAGTGCTAGAGGCGGGGGGGGAAGGGCCTACACCTTC. As protein: CSARGGGGRAYTF. This chain links TRBV20-1 with TRBJ1-2; D is perhaps TRBD1 (5 bases). Germline loops: CDR1 DFQATT, CDR2 SNEGSKA (reference sequence). Trimming pared 1 base from V and 10 bases from J, leaving 16 bases between. This CDR3 contains 13 residues.

The V and J genes are TRBV25-1 and TRBJ2-7; 7 bases agree with TRBD1. CDR1 and CDR2 (germline): MGHDK, SYGVNS. Trimming took 5 bases from V and 3 from J; bases not matched to a gene: 4. CDR3 length: 13 residues. Here the CDR3 DNA reads TGTGCCAGCAGTAAAGGGGGCTACTACGAGCAGTACTTC. As protein: CASSKGGYYEQYF.

This clonotype was seen ten or more times. V and J are TRBV4-1 and TRBJ2-7; D call uncertain. The germline V gene encodes CDR1 MGHRA and CDR2 YSYEKL. Trimming shortened V by 0 bases and J by 4 bases, and 7 bases separated the two germline ends. This CDR3 is built from 13 residues. This CDR3 reads CASSQEQFYEQYF. Here the CDR3 DNA reads TGCGCCAGCAGCCAAGAACAATTTTACGAGCAGTACTTC.

This clonotype was observed many times. The V and J genes are TRBV30 and TRBJ2-7; weak D call: TRBD1 (6 bases). V lost 8 bases, J lost 7 bases, and 15 bases lay in between. The CDR3 has 11 amino acids. In germline, CDR1 is GTSNPN, CDR2 SVGIG (reference sequence). This CDR3 reads CAGLLRGEQYF. The CDR3 nucleotides are TGTGCCGGCCTTTTGAGGGGGGAGCAGTACTTC.

This clonotype was seen repeatedly, ten times or more. The genes are TRBV7-9 and TRBJ2-1, with D uncertain. Germline V gene lookup returns CDR1 SEHNR and CDR2 FQNEAQ (reference sequence). The germline V and J ends were trimmed by 1 base and 8 bases, with 15 bases remaining between them. The CDR3 runs to 15 residues. DNA for the CDR3: TGTGCCAGCAGCTTAGAAAATGGGAACTGGGATGAGCAGTTCTTC. This sequence encodes CASSLENGNWDEQFF.

As for this clonotype: The junction shows a germline mismatch at one end, possibly a read error. The J gene is TRBJ2-1, the V gene TRBV5-5, with D perhaps given as TRBD1 or TRBD2 (6 bases each). CDR3 length: 12 amino acids. Germline V CDR1 and CDR2: SGHKS, YYEKEE (reference sequence). This chain's CDR3 is CASSLRDTEQFF. The CDR3 region has the DNA TGCGCCAGCAGCTTGCGGGACACTGAGCAGTTCTTC.

This clonotype was counted many times. This CDR3 is CASSPGTGGTNVLTF. The CDR3 nucleotides are TGTGCCAGCAGCCCAGGGACAGGCGGGACCAACGTCCTGACTTTC. The chain joins TRBV5-5 to TRBJ2-6; 8 bases align to TRBD1. This CDR3 region has 15 residues. J was trimmed by 8 bases and V by 4 bases; bases with no gene match: 8. Germline CDR1 reads SGHKS; CDR2 reads YYEKEE (reference sequence).

In this sample, this clonotype turned up many times. The chain carries TRBV3-1 and TRBJ1-2, with D possibly TRBD1 on 6 matching bases. The V gene lost 0 bases and the J gene lost 8 bases, with 10 bases spanning the gap. Germline CDR1 and CDR2: LGHDT and YNNKEL (reference sequence). There are 13 residues in the CDR3. Here the CDR3 DNA reads TGTGCCAGCAGCCAAGAGGGGACACGCGGCTACACCTTC. Translation: CASSQEGTRGYTF.

This clonotype has a count of ten or more. The V gene is TRBV29-1, the J gene TRBJ2-5; the match to TRBD1 covers 7 bases. Germline values: CDR1 SQVTM, CDR2 ANQGSEA. The V segment lost 5 bases and the J segment 0 bases; nucleotides outside the gene matches: 6. The length of the CDR3 is 14 residues. The CDR3 spells CSVKGQMYQETQYF. Here the CDR3 DNA reads TGCAGCGTTAAGGGACAGATGTACCAAGAGACCCAGTACTTC. The full variable domain, rest sourced from reference TRBV29-1 and TRBJ2-5, is SAVISQKPSRDICQRGTSLTIQCQVDSQVTMMFWYRQQPGQSLTLIATANQGSEATYESGFVIDKFPISRPNLTFSTLTVSNMSPEDSSIYLCSVKGQMYQETQYFGPGTRLLVL.

Remarks on this clonotype: A much larger clone differs by one base, so this may be a read error. V gene TRBV6-5 combines with J gene TRBJ1-6; TRBD1 matches 8 bases. Germline V lookup: CDR1 MNHEY, CDR2 SVGAGI. This CDR3 has 16 amino acids. The trim removed 5 bases at V and 10 bases at J, leaving 13 bases unmatched. The CDR3 nucleotides are TGTGCCAGCAGTCACAGGCAGGGGGCGGGAGGGTCACCCCTCCACTTT. Protein product: CASSHRQGAGGSPLHF.

This clonotype was observed many times. The J gene is TRBJ2-7, the V gene TRBV29-1, with 15 bases matching TRBD2. V shed 2 bases and J 5 bases; nucleotides not matched to a gene: 10. Germline V CDR1 and CDR2: SQVTM, ANQGSEA. The CDR3 is 17 amino acids. For the CDR3, the DNA is TGCAGCGTTGAAAATTGGGGACTAGCGGGAGGCAGGAACGAGCAGTACTTC. It codes for CSVENWGLAGGRNEQYF.

This clonotype was detected many times. The chain couples TRBV20-1 to TRBJ2-5; 11 bases are a match to TRBD2. CDR1 and CDR2 (germline): DFQATT, SNEGSKA (reference sequence). The V and J ends lost 2 bases and 4 bases, in that order; junction bases with no gene match: 3. The CDR3 length is 14 residues. The CDR3, as DNA: TGCAGTGCTAGACTAGCGGGAGGCGGAGAGACCCAGTACTTC. Translating gives CSARLAGGGETQYF.

A word on this clonotype: This clone may be a read error of a much larger clone one base away. This CDR3 fails to terminate in the conserved phenylalanine or tryptophan, so it likely reflects a read error. V is TRBV3-1 and J is TRBJ2-5; TRBD2 aligns across 7 bases. The CDR3 is 16 residues long. The V gene's germline CDR1 is LGHDT and CDR2 YNNKEL (reference sequence). With 4 bases clipped from V and 5 bases from J, the junction kept 13 bases outside the gene matches. For the CDR3, the DNA is TGTGCCAGCAGCCTATTATTAGCGGGTGGCCGGGAGACCCAGTACCTC. As protein: CASSLLLAGGRETQYL.